One sample yielded the 8 T cell receptor beta chains listed below, sequenced in a study of vaccination effects on CD4 cells after COVID-19. The antigens these receptors bind are not known. The repertoire was sequenced with immunoSEQ multiplex PCR; TCRdb's copy has only in-frame clones and lacks some. The table has about 31,000 clones, over 60% seen once. Viral peptide pool expansion of antigen-specific CD4+ T cells preceded sequencing in the ViraFEST assay. With more than 9 days of culture completed, CD4+ T cells were isolated. Two doses of BNT162b2 or mRNA-1273 vaccine were administered to participants. The material was CD4+ T cells from PBMCs cultured with SARS-CoV-2 spike peptides, obtained after COVID-19 vaccination. The receptors come from a human donor who received a COVID-19 vaccine.

The gene calls are TRBV11-2 and TRBJ1-2; 8 nucleotides line up with TRBD1. This CDR3 comprises 13 residues. Germline assignment: CDR1 SGHAT and CDR2 FQNNGV. Trimming at V came to 5 bases and at J to 8 bases, leaving 7 bases not matched to a gene. The CDR3 nucleotides are TGTGCCAGCAGCAACAGACAGGGGTTCGGCTACACCTTC. It codes for CASSNRQGFGYTF.

This chain uses TRBV2 with TRBJ1-2; no clear D. Germline CDR1 and CDR2: SNHLY and FYNNEI. The CDR3 has 12 residues. V was trimmed by 7 bases and J by 14 bases, leaving 20 bases between them. The CDR3 spells CASIRETRVETF. CDR3 bases: TGTGCCAGCATTAGAGAGACCCGAGTAGAGACCTTC.

For the CDR3, the DNA is TGTGCCAGCGGAGCCACCGGGGAGCTGTTTTTT. Translating gives CASGATGELFF. This rearrangement joins TRBV12-3 or TRBV12-4 to TRBJ2-2; no reliable D call. CDR3 length: 11 residues. V was pared by 8 bases and J by 4 bases, with 5 bases between.

The chain carries TRBV6-5 and TRBJ1-3; 8 bases agree with TRBD1. Trimming removed 5 bases from V and 9 bases from J; junction bases left unmatched: 12. The V gene's germline CDR1 is MNHEY and CDR2 SVGAGI. The CDR3 spans 15 residues. DNA for the CDR3: TGTGCCAGCAGTCAGGGGGCAGCCCAACGGGGCACCATATATTTT. Its translation: CASSQGAAQRGTIYF.

V usage is TRBV30 and J usage is TRBJ1-5; D is uncertain. Germline V lookup: CDR1 GTSNPN, CDR2 SVGIG (reference sequence). The CDR3 contains 15 residues. V was trimmed by 0 bases and J by 6 bases, leaving 15 bases between them. CDR3 DNA sequence: TGTGCCTGGAGTGTAGGATCAGGAGTCCGTCAGCCCCAGCATTTT. Its protein product is CAWSVGSGVRQPQHF.

The CDR3 loop reads CASKDRGSNQPQHF. The CDR3 coding sequence is TGTGCCAGCAAAGACAGGGGTAGCAATCAGCCCCAGCATTTT. V and J are TRBV6-5 and TRBJ1-5; 8 bases are a match to TRBD1. The CDR3 loop spans 14 amino acids. Trimming took 7 bases from V and 0 from J; bases not matched to a gene: 2. Germline CDR1 and CDR2: MNHEY and SVGAGI.

The chain combines TRBV19 with TRBJ2-2; D is tentatively TRBD1 or TRBD2 (6 bases each). V was cut by 3 bases and J by 6 bases, with 8 bases left in between. CDR3 length: 13 amino acids. Germline V gives CDR1 LNHDA, CDR2 SQIVND (reference sequence). The CDR3 DNA is TGTGCCAGTAGTATTAGGGGGGCCGGGGAGCTGTTTTTT. Translated, it gives CASSIRGAGELFF. The full variable domain, with the rest looked up from reference TRBV19 and TRBJ2-2, is DGGITQSPKYLFRKEGQNVTLSCEQNLNHDAMYWYRQDPGQGLRLIYYSQIVNDFQKGDIAEGYSVSREKKESFPLTVTSAQKNPTAFYLCASSIRGAGELFFGEGSRLTVL.

The chain carries TRBV2 and TRBJ1-6, with a possible D match to TRBD1 (5 bases). CDR3 length equals 15 residues. Trimming took 7 bases from V and 8 from J, leaving 18 bases between them. From germline, CDR1 is SNHLY and CDR2 FYNNEI. This chain's CDR3 is CASTMSRDGHSPLHF. The CDR3 DNA reads as TGTGCCAGCACGATGAGCCGGGACGGCCATTCACCCCTCCACTTT. The full variable domain, in which reference TRBV2 and TRBJ1-6 provide the parts outside the CDR3, is EPEVTQTPSHQVTQMGQEVILRCVPISNHLYFYWYRQILGQKVEFLVSFYNNEISEKSEIFDDQFSVERPDGSNFTLKIRSTKLEDSAMYFCASTMSRDGHSPLHFGNGTRLTVT.